This T cell receptor beta chain was sequenced in a study of follicular helper T cells after annual influenza vaccination. CDR1 is LNHDA and CDR2 is SQIVND in the germline V gene (reference sequence). V gave up 1 base and J gave up 1 base, with 8 bases separating them. There are 14 residues in the CDR3. The protocol was immunoSEQ multiplex PCR, while the TCRdb copy is restricted to in-frame clones and leaves out a portion. The table shows 9,000 or so clones, with roughly 82% occurring only once. Time point: 2015-2016 season, pre-vaccination. The TCR comes from an adult who received the influenza vaccine. This chain uses TRBV19 with TRBJ2-7; D gene unclear. This specimen consisted of CXCR5+ CD38- circulating T follicular helper cells from blood, obtained on the day of influenza vaccination. Subset described: circulating Tfh, non-naive CD4+CXCR5+PD-1+ (ICOS+CD38+ or ICOS-CD38-). As DNA, the CDR3 is TGTGCCAGTAGTATAGGAGGCGCATCCTACGAGCAGTACTTC. It specifies CASSIGGASYEQYF.